This T cell receptor beta chain appears in the sequencing data of a study of blood T cell repertoires in COVID-19. In the study overall: Sites across the United States, Italy and Spain contributed samples from acute and convalescent COVID-19. PBMCs, B-cell-depleted T cells, or T cells provided the cDNA or gDNA that made up the material.

Germline CDR1 is SGDLS and CDR2 is YYNGEE. The CDR3 consists of 18 residues. V was trimmed by 1 base and J by 6 bases, leaving 22 bases between them. In the original workflow: The authors estimated nucleated cell counts from reference gene primer amplification. Some clones are missing from TCRdb's copy, which holds only in-frame ones; the method was immunoSEQ multiplex PCR. V and J calls plus clone size are reproduced from that table; the DNA served to infer D and trimming. The sample holds about 90,000 clones, 80% to 95% seen once. This chain connects TRBV9 to TRBJ2-2; TRBD2 is a possible D gene (6 bases). This receptor was identified in a human donor with active COVID-19. The donor label of this sample is uncertain. Sequencing input: peripheral blood. CDR3 sequence: CASSVSGDAPRRAGELFF. As DNA, the CDR3 is TGTGCCAGCAGCGTATCGGGGGACGCCCCCAGAAGAGCCGGGGAGCTGTTTTTT.